This TCR beta chain originates from a study of T cell repertoires in cytomegalovirus infection. About the study: Evidence of both CMV infection and a matching HLA type came from public TCR beta signatures.

From the reads, TCRdb called clonotypes with MiXCR, one entry per CDR3 protein. There are roughly 700,000 distinct CDR3 sequences in the sample; around 31% occur only once, and roughly 18% lies in the top ten. Findings of the study overall: Carriers of CMV plus the relevant HLA were identified by cumulative public TCR beta family frequency.

The CDR3 covers 13 residues. Germline V lookup: CDR1 SGHDT, CDR2 YYEEEE. Between the trimmed V and J ends, which lost 0 bases and 4 bases, there was a span of 6 bases. A note on this clonotype: Antigen unknown.

The source is a human donor in good health (CMV status not recorded). Some clones in this sample may be carry-over from other donors' samples. Sequences were derived from cultured PBMCs, sampled from culture after CMV antigen stimulation. The rearrangement uses TRBV5-6 and TRBJ2-3; unclear D gene. This chain's CDR3 is CASSLEPPDTQYF. The CDR3 DNA is TGTGCCAGCAGCTTGGAACCACCAGATACGCAGTATTTT.